This T cell receptor (beta chain) was identified in a study of tumor-infiltrating lymphocytes in primary liver carcinoma. General study points: In tumor-adjacent and tumor-blood pairs, overlap was lower than in tumor region pairs.

This CDR3 contains 14 residues. With V trimmed by 2 bases and J by 6 bases, 4 bases remained unmatched. Many counts were recorded for this clonotype. Its antigen is unidentified. Bulk tissue was left unsorted, and RNA and DNA were co-extracted from about 20-30 mg of it. For each tumor, five separate regions were sampled. The proportion of viable tumor cells exceeded 85% in every tumor sample. A constant-region primer served to make TCR beta cDNA from roughly 540 ng total RNA. Slightly modified ARM-PCR, run as three nested multiplex PCR rounds, produced the TCR beta libraries. It was with TRBV1-TRBV30 forward primers and a C-beta reverse primer that the first two PCR rounds were run, at 10 to 11 cycles each. TCRdb analysed the multiplex PCR reads with MiXCR anew, one entry per CDR3 protein. The sample lists about 97,000 distinct CDR3 sequences, about 70% seen once, with roughly 12% in the top ten.

The clonotype comes from a woman aged 55-75 years with primary liver carcinoma and hepatitis B virus infection. The chain combines TRBV12-3 or TRBV12-4 with TRBJ2-1; 7 nucleotides agree with TRBD2. The sample consisted of liver tumor tissue from sampling region 2. Subset in this sample: tumor region T2, inferior pole. The CDR3 DNA follows: TGTGCCAGCAGTTTAAGCGGGGTCACCAATGAGCAGTTCTTC. This codes for CASSLSGVTNEQFF.